A single sample is the source of the 30 T cell receptor beta chains below, sequenced in a study of blood T cell repertoires in COVID-19. Produced via immunoSEQ multiplex PCR; TCRdb's table is partial and in-frame only. The sample lists 150,000 to 200,000 clones, roughly 84% occurring once. Sequencing input: PBMCs or T cells enriched from blood (not recorded which). Receptor source: a woman in her sixties who had recovered from COVID-19.

The table lists this clone with a count of one. The rearrangement joins TRBV2 to TRBJ2-7; D may be TRBD1 (6 bases). CDR1 and CDR2 (germline): SNHLY, FYNNEI. V lost 5 bases to trimming and J lost 3 bases, with 11 bases between them. CDR3 length: 13 residues. CDR3 coding DNA: TGTGCCAGCAGTTTGGGCAGGGGCTACGAGCAGTACTTC. It is translated as CASSLGRGYEQYF.

The CDR3: CASSQSAGITDTQYF. The CDR3 DNA reads TGTGCCAGCAGCCAATCGGCAGGAATCACAGATACGCAGTATTTT. The chain joins TRBV16 to TRBJ2-3; D not resolved. In germline, CDR1 is KGHSY, CDR2 FQNENV. The CDR3 loop spans 15 amino acids. Trimming removed 0 bases at V and 2 bases at J, with 9 bases between. Filled out from reference TRBV16 and TRBJ2-3, the complete variable domain reads GEEVAQTPKHLVRGEGQKAKLYCAPIKGHSYVFWYQQVLKNEFKFLISFQNENVFDETGMPKERFSAKCLPNSPCSLEIQATKLEDSAVYFCASSQSAGITDTQYFGPGTRLTVL.

Of note for this clone: Mismatch with germline at one junction end may stem from a read error. This chain uses TRBV6-1 with TRBJ2-7, with D perhaps matching TRBD1 (6 bases). The germline V gene has CDR1 MNHNS and CDR2 SASEGT. The CDR3 is 11 amino acids. The CDR3 loop is CASSEWAGAEF. As DNA, the CDR3 is TGTGCCAGCAGTGAATGGGCAGGGGCCGAGTTC.

The CDR3 sequence: CASSVHPWTRAGNEQFF. The CDR3 nucleotides are TGTGCCAGCAGCGTTCATCCTTGGACTAGAGCAGGTAATGAGCAGTTCTTC. The V and J genes are TRBV9 and TRBJ2-1, with 7 bases identical to TRBD2. Trimming took 2 bases from V and 7 from J; bases not matched to a gene: 15. CDR1 SGDLS and CDR2 YYNGEE come from the germline V gene. CDR3 length: 17 amino acids.

V is TRBV7-8 and J is TRBJ2-3; D may match TRBD1 or TRBD2 (9 bases each). This CDR3 has 21 amino acids. Trimming cost V 1 base and J 7 bases, with 33 bases left between them. Germline assignment: CDR1 SGHVS and CDR2 FQNEAQ. CDR3 bases: TGTGCCAGCAGCTTAGGCCGGGCACAGGGGGCTTCGCGGGAGGGCTTAAATACGCAGTATTTT. Encoded protein: CASSLGRAQGASREGLNTQYF.

The chain uses TRBV5-4 and TRBJ2-1, with TRBD2 matching over 9 bases. Per germline, CDR1 SGHNT and CDR2 YYREEE (reference sequence). This CDR3 comprises 15 residues. J gave up 4 bases and V 5 bases, and 7 bases lay outside the gene matches. The CDR3 nucleotides read TGTGCCAGCAGTCAAGCGGGGGGCCATTACAATGAGCAGTTCTTC. It specifies CASSQAGGHYNEQFF. Full variable domain (missing parts from reference TRBV5-4 and TRBJ2-1): ETGVTQSPTHLIKTRGQQVTLRCSSQSGHNTVSWYQQALGQGPQFIFQYYREEENGRGNFPPRFSGLQFPNYSSELNVNALELDDSALYLCASSQAGGHYNEQFFGPGTRLTVL.

In nucleotides, the CDR3 is TGTGCCAGCAGCCCTGGACTGCTCTACGAGCAGTACTTC. This gives the protein CASSPGLLYEQYF. The V and J genes are TRBV14 and TRBJ2-7; a weak D match, TRBD2 (5 bases). CDR1 is SGHDN, CDR2 FVKESK, per germline. V lost 4 bases and J 3 bases, leaving 10 bases between the germline ends. The CDR3 has 13 amino acids.

There are a few counts of this clone. This sequence joins TRBV30 and TRBJ1-4; no firm D call. Germline CDR1 reads GTSNPN; CDR2 reads SVGIG (reference sequence). The CDR3 loop spans 13 amino acids. V was clipped by 3 bases and J by 9 bases, with 14 bases between them. The CDR3, as DNA: TGTGCCTGGAGGGGAGCTTTCCGGAAAAAACTGTTTTTT. It codes for CAWRGAFRKKLFF.

V and J are TRBV12-5 and TRBJ1-2, with D possibly matching TRBD1 (6 bases). Trimming removed 6 bases at V and 4 bases at J, with 12 bases between. The CDR3 totals 13 residues. Per germline, CDR1 LGHNT and CDR2 FRNRAP. This CDR3 is CASGARGFYGYTF. DNA of the CDR3: TGTGCTAGTGGGGCAAGGGGGTTCTATGGCTACACCTTC.

Note on this clone: This sample includes further DNA sequences coding for the same CDR3. The chain employs TRBV6-5 and TRBJ1-4, with 9 positions matching TRBD1. The CDR3 sequence is 16 residues long. Germline CDR1 MNHEY, CDR2 SVGAGI. J gave up 5 bases and V 0 bases, and 4 bases lay outside the gene matches. DNA of the CDR3: TGTGCCAGCAGTTACTCGACTGGACAGGGGAATGAAAAACTGTTTTTT. Its protein is CASSYSTGQGNEKLFF.

The chain recombines TRBV7-2 with TRBJ2-2; 10 bases map to TRBD2. The CDR3 consists of 15 residues. The V segment lost 6 bases and the J segment 0 bases; nucleotides outside the gene matches: 1. CDR1 and CDR2 (germline): SGHTA, FQGNSA. CDR3 coding DNA: TGTGCCAGCAGAACTAGCGGGGCGAACACCGGGGAGCTGTTTTTT. Encoded protein: CASRTSGANTGELFF. Variable domain in full (rest from reference TRBV7-2 and TRBJ2-2): GAGVSQSPSNKVTEKGKDVELRCDPISGHTALYWYRQSLGQGLEFLIYFQGNSAPDKSGLPSDRFSAERTGGSVSTLTIQRTQQEDSAVYLCASRTSGANTGELFFGEGSRLTVL.

The V call is TRBV25-1, the J call TRBJ2-1, with D perhaps matching TRBD1 (6 bases). V gave up 1 base and J gave up 15 bases, with 13 bases separating them. CDR3 size: 12 residues. CDR1 and CDR2 (germline): MGHDK, SYGVNS. The CDR3 sequence is CASSELTGRPFF. The CDR3 DNA reads TGTGCCAGCAGTGAATTAACAGGGCGGCCGTTCTTC. The full variable domain, its missing parts supplied by reference TRBV25-1 and TRBJ2-1, is EADIYQTPRYLVIGTGKKITLECSQTMGHDKMYWYQQDPGMELHLIHYSYGVNSTEKGDLSSESTVSRIRTEHFPLTLESARPSHTSQYLCASSELTGRPFFGPGTRLTVL.

Only a few counts were recorded for this clone. The chain has TRBV27 and TRBJ2-4; TRBD1 matches at 7 bases. From germline, CDR1 is MNHEY and CDR2 SMNVEV (reference sequence). This CDR3 is built from 16 residues. The trim removed 3 bases at V and 6 bases at J, leaving 11 bases unmatched. The CDR3 spells CASSFGSGGTPNIQYF. Written as DNA, the CDR3 is TGTGCCAGCAGTTTCGGATCAGGGGGAACTCCAAACATTCAGTACTTC.

V is TRBV11-2 and J is TRBJ1-1; no definite D call. This CDR3 region has 13 residues. Trimming removed 5 bases at V and 3 bases at J, with 10 bases between. Looked up from germline, CDR1 is SGHAT and CDR2 is FQNNGV. The CDR3 nucleotides are TGTGCCAGCAGCCCGGGTCCATACACTGAAGCTTTCTTT. Amino acid sequence: CASSPGPYTEAFF.

V and J are TRBV30 and TRBJ1-5; D may be TRBD1 (6 bases). Germline V gene data show CDR1 as GTSNPN and CDR2 as SVGIG (reference sequence). CDR3 size: 9 residues. V lost 1 base and J 15 bases, leaving 7 bases between the germline ends. CDR3 coding DNA: TGTGCCTGGAGTGAACAGGGGCATTTT. It translates to CAWSEQGHF.

The V and J genes are TRBV12-5 and TRBJ1-1, with a weak D call TRBD1 (6 bases). The CDR3 sequence is 13 residues long. Per the germline V gene, CDR1 is LGHNT and CDR2 is FRNRAP. V was clipped by 1 base and J by 3 bases, with 6 bases between them. CDR3 nucleotide sequence: TGTGCTAGTGGTTTGGGGGGGCACACTGAAGCTTTCTTT. It codes for CASGLGGHTEAFF.

The V call is TRBV28, the J call TRBJ1-2; TRBD1 is a possible D gene (6 bases). The germline V gene encodes CDR1 MDHEN and CDR2 SYDVKM. This CDR3 spans 16 amino acids. The V end was cut by 2 bases, the J end by 7 bases, with 20 bases between. This CDR3 reads CASSLGSGGGAGGYTF. CDR3 coding DNA: TGTGCCAGCAGTTTAGGAAGCGGCGGGGGCGCTGGTGGCTACACCTTC.

V and J are TRBV6-2 or TRBV6-3 and TRBJ1-1, with 9 bases lining up with TRBD1. Germline trimming cut 2 bases from V and 1 base from J; bases unmatched to any gene: 8. The CDR3 runs 17 residues. Germline V gives CDR1 MNHEY, CDR2 SVGEGT. As DNA, the CDR3 is TGTGCCAGCAGTTACACAACGGGACAGGGAGGGAACACTGAAGCTTTCTTT. This translates into CASSYTTGQGGNTEAFF.

This chain connects TRBV2 to TRBJ1-2; D is ambiguous. Trimming removed 5 bases at V and 8 bases at J, with 6 bases between. The CDR3 extends over 10 amino acids. CDR1 SNHLY and CDR2 FYNNEI come from the germline V gene. The CDR3 spells CASSHEGYTF. DNA for the CDR3: TGTGCCAGCAGTCATGAGGGCTACACCTTC.

The chain has TRBV11-1 and TRBJ2-3; 8 nucleotides align to TRBD2. CDR3 size: 15 residues. V was pared by 4 bases and J by 4 bases, with 7 bases of the junction left unmatched. Germline loops: CDR1 SGHAT, CDR2 FQDESV (reference sequence). The DNA for the CDR3 is TGTGCCAGCAGCTCAAGCTGGACTAGCTCAGATACGCAGTATTTT. Its protein product is CASSSSWTSSDTQYF.

The chain is built from TRBV4-2 and TRBJ2-7; 11 bases are shared with TRBD1. The length of the CDR3 is 20 residues. CDR1 and CDR2 from the germline V gene are LGHNA and YNFKEQ. J was trimmed by 2 bases and V by 0 bases; bases with no gene match: 15. CDR3 in amino acids: CASSQEAPGQGGIRTYEQYF. The CDR3 coding sequence is TGTGCCAGCAGCCAAGAAGCCCCGGGACAGGGGGGTATACGGACCTACGAGCAGTACTTC.

The chain joins TRBV19 to TRBJ1-1, with 8 nucleotides matching TRBD1. The trim removed 7 bases at V and 4 bases at J, leaving 11 bases unmatched. Germline V gives CDR1 LNHDA, CDR2 SQIVND (reference sequence). This CDR3 spans 15 amino acids. CDR3 in amino acids: CASIGTGFILTEAFF. CDR3 DNA sequence: TGTGCCAGTATAGGGACAGGTTTTATCCTCACTGAAGCTTTCTTT.

This rearrangement joins TRBV10-3 to TRBJ2-5, with TRBD2 matching 9 bases. The trim removed 1 base at V and 9 bases at J, leaving 15 bases unmatched. The germline V gene has CDR1 ENHRY and CDR2 SYGVKD. The CDR3 has 17 residues. The CDR3 DNA follows: TGTGCCATCAGTGAGTTCGCGCGGCTAGCGGGGCCAGGGGCCCAGTACTTC. This codes for CAISEFARLAGPGAQYF.

The chain has TRBV5-1 and TRBJ1-1; a weak D match, TRBD1 (6 bases). Germline V CDR1 and CDR2: SGHRS, YFSETQ. This CDR3 spans 14 amino acids. V was cut by 0 bases and J by 3 bases, with 9 bases left in between. In nucleotides, the CDR3 is TGCGCCAGCAGCTTGGCAGGGGCAGACACTGAAGCTTTCTTT. Its translation is CASSLAGADTEAFF.

This clone was seen only a few times. This chain joins TRBV10-3 and TRBJ2-1; 9 nucleotides line up with TRBD2. V gave up 4 bases and J gave up 0 bases; unmatched junction bases: 16. Germline CDR1 ENHRY, CDR2 SYGVKD. This CDR3 comprises 20 residues. The CDR3 spells CAISGAEPRLAESSYNEQFF. The CDR3 DNA is TGTGCCATCAGTGGGGCCGAACCTAGACTAGCGGAGAGCTCCTACAATGAGCAGTTCTTC.

The chain has TRBV19 and TRBJ2-7; TRBD1 aligns across 7 bases. Germline CDR1 reads LNHDA; CDR2 reads SQIVND (reference sequence). This CDR3 region has 15 residues. Trimming at V came to 3 bases and at J to 5 bases, leaving 10 bases not matched to a gene. The CDR3 DNA is TGTGCCAGTAGTATCAACTGGGACAGCCTGAACGAGCAGTACTTC. It translates to CASSINWDSLNEQYF.

CDR3 DNA sequence: TGCGCCAGCAGCCGTGGACTGATCTCTGGAAACACCATATATTTT. This encodes CASSRGLISGNTIYF. V usage is TRBV4-1 and J usage is TRBJ1-3, with no clear D. This CDR3 region has 15 residues. V was pared by 4 bases and J by 0 bases, with 10 bases between. Germline CDR1 is MGHRA and CDR2 is YSYEKL.

This clone showed up just a few times. The chain is built from TRBV27 and TRBJ1-6, with 7 bases that match TRBD1. The junction had 10 bases not matched to a gene; V was cut back by 5 bases and J by 6 bases. This CDR3 contains 16 residues. Germline CDR1 reads MNHEY; CDR2 reads SMNVEV (reference sequence). The chain's CDR3 is CASSLRQGEGNSPLHF. The CDR3, as DNA: TGTGCCAGCAGTCTTAGACAGGGTGAAGGTAATTCACCCCTCCACTTT.

This clone has just one count. Written as DNA, the CDR3 is TGTGCCAGCAGTGAACAAGCGGGATTCACCGGGGAGCTGTTTTTT. Translation gives CASSEQAGFTGELFF. This sequence joins TRBV6-4 and TRBJ2-2; 7 bases map to TRBD2. Unmatched junction bases numbered 5, after V lost 3 bases and J lost 4 bases. CDR3 size: 15 residues. CDR1 and CDR2 from the germline V gene are MRHNA and SNTAGT.

This chain links TRBV9 with TRBJ2-2, with D perhaps TRBD1 (6 bases). Trimming shortened V by 0 bases and J by 1 base, and 10 bases separated the two germline ends. The CDR3 length is 16 residues. Per the germline V gene, CDR1 is SGDLS and CDR2 is YYNGEE. The CDR3 DNA reads as TGTGCCAGCAGCGTAGAGGGGGTGGTGAACACCGGGGAGCTGTTTTTT. It translates to CASSVEGVVNTGELFF.